Listed below are T cell receptor beta chains from one sample, sequenced in a study of T cell changes during pregnancy in multiple sclerosis. Sequenced by immunoSEQ multiplex PCR; TCRdb stores in-frame clones only, minus some. There are some 80,000 clones in the sample; over 85% occur only once, and 1% lies in the top ten. The sample consisted of peripheral blood, taken in the first trimester of pregnancy. Receptors were obtained from a female donor with multiple sclerosis, enrolled in a pregnancy study. The CDR3 runs from the conserved cysteine through the conserved F or W. D genes are given only for firm matches. Clone size is stated in some rows and not others, as once, few, many or a class when expanded.

>TRBJ2-1|NA|TRBV5-1|TRBD2
CASSILAGSSYNEQFF
TGCGCCAGCAGCATCTTAGCGGGATCCTCCTACAATGAGCAGTTCTTC
>TRBJ2-7|NA|TRBV4-1|TRBD1
CASSPIGGQAYEQYF
TGCGCCAGCAGCCCCATCGGGGGACAGGCCTACGAGCAGTACTTC
>TRBJ1-2|NA|TRBV2|NA
CASTGQLYGYTF
TGTGCCAGCACCGGACAGCTCTATGGCTACACCTTC
>TRBJ2-2|NA|TRBV5-8|TRBD1
CASSPGTGPRRDTGELFF
TGTGCCAGCAGCCCCGGGACAGGCCCTCGCAGAGACACCGGGGAGCTGTTTTTT
>TRBJ1-1|NA|TRBV6-1|NA
CASSERVNTEAFF
TGTGCCAGCAGTGAACGGGTGAACACTGAAGCTTTCTTT
>TRBJ2-1|NA|TRBV7-2|NA
CASSHRTTKTYNEQFF
TGTGCCAGCAGCCACCGGACTACAAAAACCTACAATGAGCAGTTCTTC
>TRBJ2-3|NA|TRBV30|TRBD1
CAWSGWMGTGSTDAQYF
TGTGCCTGGAGTGGGTGGATGGGGACAGGGAGCACAGATGCGCAGTATTTT
>TRBJ2-7|NA|TRBV25-1|NA
CASSRLGEQYF
TGTGCCAGCAGTCGCCTCGGGGAGCAGTACTTC
>TRBJ2-7|NA|TRBV19|TRBD2
CASRPSGGSSYEQYF
TGTGCCAGTAGGCCTAGCGGGGGGAGCTCCTACGAGCAGTACTTC
>TRBJ2-7|NA|TRBV30|TRBD1
CAWIRDRDHEQYF
TGTGCCTGGATCCGGGACAGGGACCACGAGCAGTACTTC
>TRBJ2-1|NA|TRBV18|TRBD2
CASSPPSGRGGREQFF
TGTGCCAGCTCACCACCAAGCGGGAGAGGGGGACGTGAGCAGTTCTTC
>TRBJ1-5|once|TRBV7-6|NA
CASSPDRNQPQHF
TGTGCCAGCAGCCCCGACAGAAATCAGCCCCAGCATTTT
>TRBJ1-4|NA|TRBV7-8|NA
CASSGATWDEKLFF
TGTGCCAGCAGCGGAGCTACATGGGATGAAAAACTGTTTTTT
>TRBJ2-1|NA|TRBV5-4|TRBD2
CASSLVVAGDEQFF
TGTGCCAGCAGCTTGGTGGTAGCGGGGGATGAGCAGTTCTTC
>TRBJ1-1|NA|TRBV7-3|NA
CASSFGTGRAFF
TGTGCCAGCAGCTTTGGTACAGGGCGAGCTTTCTTT